The 21 T cell receptor beta chains below were found in one sample sequenced in a study of blood T cell repertoires in COVID-19. Repertoires were generated with immunoSEQ multiplex PCR, while TCRdb's copy carries only in-frame clones and drops some. The table records some 120,000 clones, 90% of them present only once. Sequencing used peripheral blood. These receptors were collected from a man in his 60s with COVID-19, enrolled during active disease.

This clone was recorded only once. J is TRBJ1-1 and V is TRBV7-3; D call uncertain. V was trimmed by 0 bases and J by 1 base, leaving 9 bases between them. Germline V gene sequence: CDR1 SGHTA, CDR2 FQGTGA. The CDR3 is made up of 15 amino acids. CDR3 protein: CASSLTRGRNTEAFF. The CDR3 DNA reads TGTGCCAGCAGCTTAACGAGAGGGAGGAACACTGAAGCTTTCTTT.

CDR3 DNA: TGTGCCAGCAGGGCCGGACAGAGGGGCTACACCTTC. Protein: CASRAGQRGYTF. The chain employs TRBV2 and TRBJ1-2; weak D call: TRBD1 (6 bases). Germline V gives CDR1 SNHLY, CDR2 FYNNEI. V dropped 6 bases and J dropped 8 bases, with 13 bases sitting between them. The CDR3 has 12 amino acids.

The rearrangement links TRBV7-2 to TRBJ1-2, with 8 bases matching TRBD1. CDR1 is SGHTA and CDR2 is FQGNSA in the germline V gene. CDR3 length: 18 amino acids. V dropped 3 bases and J dropped 3; count of bases not matched to a gene: 15. For the CDR3, the DNA is TGTGCCAGCAGCTTTGTGCGGGACAGGCCTCCTGGGGACTATGGCTACACCTTC. Amino acid sequence: CASSFVRDRPPGDYGYTF.

This chain uses TRBV18 with TRBJ1-1, with D unresolved. Looked up from germline, CDR1 is KGHSH and CDR2 is LQKENI. CDR3 length: 15 amino acids. V gave up 0 bases and J gave up 0 bases, with 8 bases separating them. CDR3 in DNA: TGTGCCAGCTCACCACCAGCCCGAATGAACACTGAAGCTTTCTTT. Translation: CASSPPARMNTEAFF.

The J gene is TRBJ2-2, the V gene TRBV24-1, with TRBD1 identical over 9 bases. Trimming at V came to 4 bases and at J to 4 bases, leaving 3 bases not matched to a gene. Germline values: CDR1 KGHDR, CDR2 SFDVKD. The CDR3 consists of 15 residues. CDR3 in DNA: TGTGCCACCAGTGAGAGACAGGGGGTCACCGGGGAGCTGTTTTTT. The encoded protein is CATSERQGVTGELFF.

The V gene is TRBV6-1, the J gene TRBJ1-2; TRBD1 might be the D (5 bases). Trimming left V 2 bases short and J 4 bases short, with 14 bases between. CDR3 length equals 15 residues. Germline CDR1 MNHNS, CDR2 SASEGT. The CDR3 DNA follows: TGTGCCAGCAGTGAATCGGGGGGGGTTTCCTATGGCTACACCTTC. It encodes CASSESGGVSYGYTF.

The chain employs TRBV5-1 and TRBJ1-4; TRBD1 aligns across 7 bases. Germline CDR1 is SGHRS and CDR2 is YFSETQ. There are 15 residues in the CDR3. The J segment lost 8 bases and the V segment lost 1 base, leaving 8 bases of the junction unmatched. CDR3 in amino acids: CASSLLGTEGEKLFF. In DNA form, the CDR3 reads TGCGCCAGCAGCTTGCTGGGGACAGAGGGGGAAAAACTGTTTTTT.

The chain employs TRBV19 and TRBJ2-7, with TRBD1 identical over 10 bases. The V gene's germline CDR1 is LNHDA and CDR2 SQIVND (reference sequence). The CDR3 runs 16 residues. V was pared by 5 bases and J by 3 bases, with 10 bases of the junction left unmatched. The chain's CDR3 is CASSLTGGPLIYEQYF. CDR3 coding DNA: TGTGCCAGTAGTCTGACAGGGGGCCCGCTTATCTACGAGCAGTACTTC. Variable domain in full (rest from reference TRBV19 and TRBJ2-7): DGGITQSPKYLFRKEGQNVTLSCEQNLNHDAMYWYRQDPGQGLRLIYYSQIVNDFQKGDIAEGYSVSREKKESFPLTVTSAQKNPTAFYLCASSLTGGPLIYEQYFGPGTRLTVT.

This clone showed up just a few times. The genes are TRBV7-3 and TRBJ2-2, with 7 nucleotides matching TRBD1. Germline V gives CDR1 SGHTA, CDR2 FQGTGA. CDR3 size: 14 residues. The trim removed 3 bases at V and 3 bases at J, leaving 1 base unmatched. CDR3 amino acids: CASSFGQDTGELFF. CDR3 bases: TGTGCCAGCAGCTTTGGACAGGACACCGGGGAGCTGTTTTTT.

CDR3 residues: CASSLDIKPPGNTEAFF. The CDR3 DNA is TGTGCCAGCAGCTTAGATATAAAGCCGCCTGGTAACACTGAAGCTTTCTTT. The V gene is TRBV11-2, the J gene TRBJ1-1; D unresolved. The germline V gene encodes CDR1 SGHAT and CDR2 FQNNGV. The CDR3 runs to 17 residues. The germline V and J ends were trimmed by 0 bases and 2 bases, with 16 bases remaining between them. The full variable domain, in which reference TRBV11-2 and TRBJ1-1 provide the parts outside the CDR3, is EAGVAQSPRYKIIEKRQSVAFWCNPISGHATLYWYQQILGQGPKLLIQFQNNGVVDDSQLPKDRFSAERLKGVDSTLKIQPAKLEDSAVYLCASSLDIKPPGNTEAFFGQGTRLTVV.

V gene TRBV7-9 combines with J gene TRBJ2-1; D remains unclear. Germline CDR1 SEHNR, CDR2 FQNEAQ (reference sequence). V gave up 5 bases and J gave up 5 bases, with 10 bases separating them. This CDR3 has 13 amino acids. Here the CDR3 DNA reads TGTGCCAGCAGCGAGAGGAGTAACAATGAGCAGTTCTTC. Protein: CASSERSNNEQFF.

The rearrangement uses TRBV19 and TRBJ2-1, with D possibly TRBD2 on 6 matching bases. Trimming left V 11 bases short and J 4 bases short, with 24 bases between. Germline V gene sequence: CDR1 LNHDA, CDR2 SQIVND (reference sequence). The CDR3 is 16 residues long. The CDR3 sequence: CASSRTSRSMYNEQFF. DNA for the CDR3: TGTGCCTCGAGCCGCACTAGCCGGAGTATGTACAATGAGCAGTTCTTC.

V and J are TRBV7-2 and TRBJ2-7, with TRBD2 identical over 9 bases. The CDR3 has 13 residues. Germline V gene data show CDR1 as SGHTA and CDR2 as FQGNSA. With V trimmed by 8 bases and J by 7 bases, 9 bases remained unmatched. The CDR3 protein is CASSVAGAREQYF. The CDR3 DNA is TGTGCCAGCTCAGTAGCGGGGGCTAGGGAGCAGTACTTC.

This chain connects TRBV5-1 to TRBJ2-7, with 8 bases lining up with TRBD2. The V gene end was trimmed by 4 bases and the J gene end by 0 bases; junction bases not matched to a gene: 6. Germline CDR1 is SGHRS and CDR2 is YFSETQ. The CDR3 is made up of 15 amino acids. The CDR3 coding sequence is TGCGCCAGCAGCCCGACGGGGGGGACCTCCTACGAGCAGTACTTC. Translating gives CASSPTGGTSYEQYF.

In its sample, this clone was seen once. The CDR3 here is CASNAGTGKGETQYF. In DNA form, the CDR3 reads TGTGCCAGCAATGCCGGGACAGGGAAGGGAGAGACCCAGTACTTC. J is TRBJ2-5 and V is TRBV6-6, with 9 positions matching TRBD1. This CDR3 comprises 15 residues. V lost 7 bases to trimming and J lost 4 bases; unmatched junction nucleotides: 10. Germline CDR1 and CDR2: MNHNY and SVGAGI (reference sequence).

The CDR3 DNA reads as TGTGCCAGCAGCCTAAGCGGGACTAACACCGGGGAGCTGTTTTTT. It specifies CASSLSGTNTGELFF. The V and J genes are TRBV11-2 and TRBJ2-2, with 7 nucleotides matching TRBD2. Losses at the gene ends were 5 bases for V and 2 bases for J; bases not matched to a gene: 5. Per germline, CDR1 SGHAT and CDR2 FQNNGV. The CDR3 contains 15 residues.

V gene TRBV5-6 combines with J gene TRBJ1-5; the D gene is possibly TRBD1 (6 bases). The V gene lost 4 bases and the J gene lost 4 bases, with 9 bases spanning the gap. The germline CDR1 and CDR2 sequences are SGHDT and YYEEEE. CDR3 length: 13 amino acids. The CDR3 sequence is CASSLDRNQPQHF. In nucleotides, the CDR3 is TGTGCCAGCAGCCTGGACAGAAATCAGCCCCAGCATTTT.

The chain couples TRBV30 to TRBJ1-1, with D tentatively TRBD1 (5 bases). V lost 0 bases to trimming and J lost 1 base, with 12 bases between them. From germline, CDR1 is GTSNPN and CDR2 SVGIG (reference sequence). The CDR3 covers 15 residues. This CDR3 is CAWSVKGAENTEAFF. CDR3 nucleotide sequence: TGTGCCTGGAGTGTTAAAGGGGCCGAGAACACTGAAGCTTTCTTT.

V and J are TRBV18 and TRBJ1-1; weak D call: TRBD1 (5 bases). V dropped 1 base and J dropped 2 bases, with 14 bases sitting between them. The CDR3 is made up of 16 amino acids. Germline V gene sequence: CDR1 KGHSH, CDR2 LQKENI. The CDR3 spells CASSPLVQGLNTEAFF. CDR3 DNA sequence: TGTGCCAGCTCACCACTAGTCCAGGGCCTCAACACTGAAGCTTTCTTT. Full variable domain (rest looked up from reference TRBV18 and TRBJ1-1): NAGVMQNPRHLVRRRGQEARLRCSPMKGHSHVYWYRQLPEEGLKFMVYLQKENIIDESGMPKERFSAEFPKEGPSILRIQQVVRGDSAAYFCASSPLVQGLNTEAFFGQGTRLTVV.

CDR3 bases: TGCGCCAGCAGTGACTCCCTAGGGACTAGCGGGTGGAACGAGCAGTACTTC. Residues: CASSDSLGTSGWNEQYF. The chain combines TRBV10-2 with TRBJ2-7; TRBD2 agrees at 12 bases. With V trimmed by 3 bases and J by 5 bases, 11 bases remained unmatched. Per the germline V gene, CDR1 is WSHSY and CDR2 is SAAADI. The CDR3 extends over 17 amino acids.

The chain couples TRBV7-8 to TRBJ1-2, with 8 bases lining up with TRBD1. This CDR3 region has 16 residues. Per the germline V gene, CDR1 is SGHVS and CDR2 is FQNEAQ. V was clipped by 5 bases and J by 3 bases; unmatched bases: 11. The CDR3 sequence: CASSLLGSDRDYGYTF. For the CDR3, the DNA is TGTGCCAGCAGCCTCCTAGGCTCGGACAGGGACTATGGCTACACCTTC.